The clone carrying this T cell receptor beta chain has just a few counts. Trimming cost V 0 bases and J 3 bases; bases outside gene matches: 8. Germline V gene data show CDR1 as LNHNV and CDR2 as YYDKDF (reference sequence). The CDR3 totals 18 residues. The data were produced by immunoSEQ multiplex PCR, yet TCRdb's version contains in-frame clones alone and is incomplete. The sample contains about 480,000 clones, 75% to 80% of which appear only once. The sample is drawn from a study of shared clonotypes between healthy human individuals. The sequence was collected from a woman aged 40 to 50 in good health. Some clones in this sample may be carry-over from other donors' samples. The chain uses TRBV15 and TRBJ2-2; TRBD1 agrees at 9 bases. Sequenced input: PBMCs. In DNA, the CDR3 is TGTGCCACCAGCAGAGAGCCCTCCGACAGGGGGTACACCGGGGAGCTGTTTTTT. It specifies CATSREPSDRGYTGELFF.